This T cell receptor (beta chain) was sequenced in a study of CD8+ T cells in alopecia areata (dated by TCRdb to 2016 to 2019). For the study in its entirety: The treated patients, all with moderate-to-severe alopecia areata, were enrolled in an open-label pilot trial of oral tofacitinib given at 5 to 10 mg twice daily. Tofacitinib was given for 6 to 18 months, followed by 6 months of follow-up off drug to assess delayed response and recurrence. Clonality in the scalp was compared among normal scalp (n=4), patchy alopecia areata scalp (n=8), and alopecia totalis/universalis scalp (n=8). TCRbeta CDR3 regions were amplified by immunoSEQ multiplex PCR with 35 Vbeta forward and 13 Jbeta reverse primers. To study T cell clonal expansion in alopecia areata, the researchers applied high-throughput TCRbeta sequencing to both the C3H/HeJ mouse model and human patients. Disease severity in treated patients was measured with the SALT score, which quantifies the percentage of affected scalp surface area. RNA was obtained with the PAXgene miRNA kit for fixed scalp, the miRNeasy kit for PBMCs, and the RNeasy kit for mouse skin. Tofacitinib-treated patients had biopsies at baseline and at 4 and 24 weeks of treatment, with a later scalp biopsy in several patients. Scalp tissue and sorted CD4+ and CD8+ peripheral blood T cells from patchy and totalis/universalis alopecia areata patients and from healthy controls were covered by human TCRbeta sequencing.

The germline V and J ends show losses of 0 bases and 5 bases respectively, and no gene match explains 9 bases of the junction. CDR1 and CDR2 (GTSNPN, SVGIG) derive from the germline V gene (reference sequence). The CDR3 runs 15 residues from the cysteine to the phenylalanine. Just the 45-base CDR3 DNA is kept, in frame starting at base 1. Receptor amplification or capture employed the immunoSEQ multiplex PCR assay. RNA was extracted from all samples and reverse transcribed into cDNA, which served as template for TCR sequencing. First-strand cDNA was synthesized using SuperScript III with a 2:1 mix of oligo-dT and random hexamers. A synthetic immune receptor repertoire was used to measure amplification bias, and any remaining bias was corrected computationally. The paper's processing steps were these. Raw reads were preprocessed to remove errors, and CDR3 was defined according to IMGT conventions as the region from the conserved cysteine to phenylalanine. Clonality was computed as 1 minus the Shannon entropy, with the entropy normalized by log2 of the number of productive unique TCRs. CD4 or CD8 identity of scalp clones was inferred by cross-referencing scalp TCRbeta sequences with sorted blood CD4 and CD8 repertoires. TCRdb holds this immuneACCESS table with in-frame rearrangements only. Some clones are missing; in checked studies, unresolved V genes explain under half, and the rest has no known cause. That table supplies the V and J calls and clone size; D and trimming were determined from the DNA. Present in this sample are more than 95,000 clones, approximately 60% of which were seen just once. The ten largest clonotypes hold around 6% of the sample.

Concerning this clone itself: It has no known antigen specificity. No per-base quality is available; no much larger clone lies one base away.

Study-wide conclusions, independent of this receptor: Many expanded lesional clones were found to persist in scalp and blood during tofacitinib treatment, and relapse after treatment cessation may be partly explained by this persistence. Tofacitinib significantly decreased scalp clonality and the number of expanded CD8+ clones among the top 100 scalp clones. Compared with normal scalp, lesional scalp had higher clonality and more expanded CD8+ clones, particularly in alopecia totalis/universalis, a pattern that suggests antigenic drive. Because the treated cohort was small and included a single nonresponder, larger studies are needed to assess links between baseline CD8+ expansion and response. Resident alphabeta T cells in normal human skin are also sequenced, complicating scalp TCR repertoire analysis, unlike mouse skin dominated by gammadelta T cells. TCR sequences shared between patients were less clear than in mice, possibly partly because of HLA diversity in the patient population.

Sample time point, as interpreted from the label and publication: roughly 27 days on oral tofacitinib. Interpreted using the paper, the treatment or condition label stands for: oral pan-JAK inhibitor, 5-10 mg twice daily. From alopecia areata patients, peripheral blood was collected along with lesional scalp punch biopsies. PBMCs were separated by density centrifugation and stained for CD3, CD4 and CD8, after which CD4+ and CD8+ T cells were sorted on a FACSAria. The V gene is TRBV30 and the J gene is TRBJ2-5; TRBD1 fits 7 bases in the junction. The sample was CD4+ T cells sorted from blood, taken at week 4, from a patient treated with tofacitinib. This receptor was obtained from a human donor with alopecia areata. The CDR3 in this case is CAWSVGTASGETQYF. In nucleotide form, the sequence is TGTGCCTGGAGTGTAGGGACAGCCTCCGGGGAGACCCAGTACTTC. Reference TRBV30 and TRBJ2-5 genes cover what lies past the CDR3, so the full variable domain is SQTIHQWPATLVQPVGSPLSLECTVEGTSNPNLYWYRQAAGRGLQLLFYSVGIGQISSEVPQNLSASRPQDRQFILSSKKLLLSDSGFYLCAWSVGTASGETQYFGPGTRLLVL.